This TCR beta chain comes out of a study of spatial heterogeneity in lung cancer. Study-wide context: A T cell module score from matched bulk RNA-seq correlated strongly with TCR transcript counts in tumor regions.

The CDR3 runs to 18 residues. Germline V lookup: CDR1 SNHLY, CDR2 FYNNEI. J gave up 0 bases and V 5 bases, and 9 bases lay outside the gene matches. In this sample, this clonotype is medium-sized (0.01 to 0.1%). What it recognizes is unknown. With the library built for alpha chains, this beta chain is off target and its frequency is not meaningful. The time point here: sample taken at primary tumor resection. Unsorted samples of tumor, nontumor lung or frozen PBMC had their whole RNA sequenced. MiXCR, run by TCRdb on the 5' RACE reads, gives a single entry per CDR3 protein. Of some 6,900 distinct CDR3 sequences in the sample, 10% to 15% were seen once. Study-level results: Beta chains had approximately 14% coverage of tumor T cells, and alpha chains had roughly 7%. Within tumors, counts of expanded alpha and beta TCRs tracked tumor mutation counts.

This sample comprised lung tumor tissue, obtained at surgery. The TCR comes from a male donor with early-stage non-small cell lung cancer. The chain recombines TRBV2 with TRBJ2-2; 10 bases match TRBD2. The CDR3 loop is CASSPGLAIYANTGELFF. In DNA, the CDR3 is TGTGCCAGCAGTCCGGGACTAGCGATTTACGCGAACACCGGGGAGCTGTTTTTT.